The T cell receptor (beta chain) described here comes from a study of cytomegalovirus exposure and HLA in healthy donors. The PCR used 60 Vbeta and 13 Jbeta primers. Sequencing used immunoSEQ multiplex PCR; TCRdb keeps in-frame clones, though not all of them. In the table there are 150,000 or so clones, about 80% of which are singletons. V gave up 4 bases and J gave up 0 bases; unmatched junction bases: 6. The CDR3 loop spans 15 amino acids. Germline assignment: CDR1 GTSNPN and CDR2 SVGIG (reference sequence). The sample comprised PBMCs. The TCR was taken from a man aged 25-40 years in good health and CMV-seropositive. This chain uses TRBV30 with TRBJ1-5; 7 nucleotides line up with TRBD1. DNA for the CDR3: TGTGCCTGGAACAGGGGACCGCTTAGCAATCAGCCCCAGCATTTT. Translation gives CAWNRGPLSNQPQHF.